The rows below give T cell receptor beta chains drawn from one sample of a study of cytomegalovirus exposure and HLA in healthy donors. Here immunoSEQ multiplex PCR was the method, and the copy in TCRdb shows in-frame clones only, minus some. The sample lists roughly 82,000 clones; approximately 81% were seen once. Sample: PBMCs. The receptors were gathered from a woman between 45 and 60 years old in good health and CMV-seropositive. The CDR3 runs from the conserved cysteine through the conserved F or W. Clone size, where shown, is once, few, many, or a class for clones that have expanded.

clone_size v_call cdr3_aa
. TRBV2 CASSEVVAGGPPFF
. TRBV6-5 CASSSQAHTQYF
few TRBV27 CASSLTAPFYEQYF
. TRBV5-1 CASSSRGTGGETQYF
. TRBV11-3 CASSLAPGEVVDYGYTF
. TRBV5-1 CASSLGRDSYNEQFF
. TRBV19 CASSRGGSYEQYF
few TRBV7-8 CASSLDRVRGETQYF
. TRBV6-1 CASERSLAGAYEQYF
few TRBV10-2 CASSVQGAGGNTIYF
. TRBV5-1 CASSLEGVGEQYF
. TRBV19 CASSIAEATEAFF
. TRBV12-2 CASRLGQGSNQPQHF
. TRBV6-5 CASRRNGGYTF
. TRBV6-6 CASSSGTGNTGELFF
. TRBV27 CASSLGDSYNEQFF
. TRBV5-4 CASSLTGEVYGYTF
few TRBV5-6 CASSWGTGSQLFF
. TRBV6-1 CASSAQTSGKGETQYF
once TRBV9 CASSVDNSNTEAFF
. TRBV4-1 CASSPGTGGEKLFF
. TRBV5-6 CASSLVRQGTDQETQYF
. TRBV20-1 CSARLAHEQYF
. TRBV9 CASSPRGGHKETQYF
. TRBV10-1 CARPSSGRRETQYF
. TRBV5-1 CASSLSFDEQFF
. TRBV14 CASSFLTGGGPYEQYF
few TRBV9 CASSVAREAAAGYTF
. TRBV29-1 CSVEVPGETTEAFF
. TRBV27 CASSASGGGYTF
. TRBV7-9 CASSLATSGGTDTQYF
. TRBV18 CASSLNILAGGRETQYF
. TRBV30 CAWSRQGRTEAFF
medium-sized TRBV7-2 CASSMLLLHSEQFF
. TRBV5-4 CASSMDRTGYTF
once TRBV6-5 CASSPDRGEVGYTF
. TRBV7-2 CASSRTGGNKYGYTF
. TRBV10-2 CASRESGGSGETQYF
. TRBV18 CASSPPGLAGVSTDTQYF
. TRBV6-5 CASTRLAGGTKQFF
. TRBV2 CASKKDRNNEQFF
. TRBV5-1 CASSAGSGNTIYF
. TRBV4-2 CASSQELSGTSGRGNEQFF
. TRBV5-1 CASSPARGTNTGELFF
many TRBV2 CASRGDSPTDTQYF
. TRBV27 CASSFLTSGSADTQYF